Listed below are T cell receptor beta chains from one sample, sequenced in a study of memory CD4+ T cells and cytomegalovirus serostatus. The protocol was immunoSEQ multiplex PCR, while the TCRdb copy is restricted to in-frame clones and leaves out a portion. This table has nearly 60,000 clones, roughly 77% appearing once. The sequenced material came from memory CD4+ T cells from blood. These receptors were obtained from an adult in good health and CMV-seronegative. Each CDR3 is given with its conserved first and last residue. Each record gives: V gene, D gene, clone size, J gene, CDR3 protein, CDR3 DNA. A D gene is named only where the DNA matches it firmly. Some rows have no size entry. The others give once, few or many, or a class for an expanded clone.

TRBV27,.,.,TRBJ2-7,CASSLYGSGKAYEQYF,TGTGCCAGCAGTTTATATGGGTCCGGTAAGGCCTACGAGCAGTACTTC
TRBV11-3,TRBD2,.,TRBJ2-5,CASSLQGGETQYF,TGTGCCAGCAGCTTACAGGGAGGGGAGACCCAGTACTTC
TRBV7-2,.,.,TRBJ2-1,CASSLDTQISYNEQFF,TGTGCCAGCAGCTTAGACACACAAATCTCCTACAATGAGCAGTTCTTC
TRBV7-8,.,.,TRBJ2-7,CASSLTGFLDEQYF,TGTGCCAGCAGCCTGACAGGATTTTTAGACGAGCAGTACTTC
TRBV5-6,TRBD1,.,TRBJ1-2,CASSPLEGASGYTF,TGTGCCAGCAGCCCCTTGGAGGGGGCTTCTGGCTACACCTTC
TRBV28,.,few,TRBJ1-4,CASSLYSGANEKLFF,TGTGCCAGCAGTTTATACTCAGGGGCTAATGAAAAACTGTTTTTT
TRBV29-1,TRBD2,few,TRBJ2-1,CSVDGLAGDLVYNEQFF,TGCAGCGTTGATGGGCTAGCGGGAGATCTAGTCTACAATGAGCAGTTCTTC
TRBV2,.,.,TRBJ2-1,CASRADRLRDNEQFF,TGTGCCAGCAGGGCAGACAGGCTAAGGGACAATGAGCAGTTCTTC
TRBV11-2,.,once,TRBJ2-5,CASSLDLGTQYF,TGTGCCAGCAGCTTAGATCTCGGGACCCAGTACTTC
TRBV6-5,TRBD1,.,TRBJ1-4,CASRRTGPEKLFF,TGTGCCAGCAGAAGGACAGGACCTGAAAAACTGTTTTTT
TRBV7-2,.,few,TRBJ2-4,CASSSPYDSSPIQYF,TGTGCCAGCAGCTCCCCCTACGACTCAAGCCCCATTCAGTACTTC
TRBV27,.,once,TRBJ2-3,CASSLGLRGSGDTQYF,TGTGCCAGCAGTTTGGGCCTCAGGGGTTCGGGAGATACGCAGTATTTT
TRBV30,.,.,TRBJ1-6,CAWRMIQSSYNSPLHF,TGTGCCTGGAGAATGATACAAAGCTCCTATAATTCACCCCTCCACTTT
TRBV30,.,.,TRBJ1-6,CAWSVQWAARNSPLHF,TGTGCCTGGAGTGTACAATGGGCCGCGAGGAATTCACCCCTCCACTTT
TRBV15,TRBD2,once,TRBJ2-7,CATSAGPGRPEREKYEQYF,TGTGCCACCAGCGCAGGGCCCGGACGGCCGGAGCGGGAGAAATACGAGCAGTACTTC
TRBV11-2,.,once,TRBJ2-7,CASSPRVATAYEQYF,TGTGCCAGCAGCCCTAGGGTGGCGACAGCCTACGAGCAGTACTTC
TRBV2,TRBD1,few,TRBJ2-5,CASSADRGPQETQYF,TGTGCCAGCAGCGCAGACAGGGGTCCCCAAGAGACCCAGTACTTC
TRBV7-9,.,.,TRBJ2-7,CASSPEGSFNEQYF,TGTGCCAGCAGTCCCGAAGGGTCCTTCAACGAGCAGTACTTC
TRBV27,.,once,TRBJ2-6,CASSFRGSGANVLTF,TGTGCCAGCAGTTTTCGGGGCTCTGGGGCCAACGTCCTGACTTTC
TRBV5-4,TRBD1,.,TRBJ2-5,CASSWGTGGFETQYF,TGTGCCAGCAGCTGGGGGACAGGGGGATTTGAGACCCAGTACTTC
TRBV6-1,.,.,TRBJ1-2,CASSDPIDSSYGYTF,TGTGCCAGCAGTGATCCCATCGACTCCAGCTATGGCTACACCTTC
TRBV27,.,once,TRBJ1-5,CASSFGPQGQPQHF,TGTGCCAGCAGTTTTGGGCCCCAGGGTCAGCCCCAGCATTTT
TRBV29-1,TRBD2,.,TRBJ2-5,CSGVDTSGRRETQYF,TGCAGCGGCGTCGACACTAGCGGGAGGAGAGAGACCCAGTACTTC
TRBV10-3,.,.,TRBJ2-6,CAISESVSLSGANVLTF,TGTGCCATCAGTGAGTCGGTGAGCCTCTCTGGGGCCAACGTCCTGACTTTC
TRBV27,.,.,TRBJ2-6,CASSNRAAYSGANVLTF,TGTGCCAGCAGTAACAGGGCCGCCTACTCTGGGGCCAACGTCCTGACTTTC
TRBV7-9,TRBD1,few,TRBJ2-2,CASSSGTGFYTGELFF,TGTGCCAGCAGCTCCGGGACAGGTTTTTACACCGGGGAGCTGTTTTTT
TRBV29-1,TRBD1,.,TRBJ2-1,CSVVRGQDYNEQFF,TGCAGCGTTGTAAGGGGACAGGACTACAATGAGCAGTTCTTC
TRBV25-1,TRBD2,once,TRBJ2-4,CASSAFGGSGRAKNIQYF,TGTGCCAGCAGTGCGTTTGGGGGGAGCGGGAGAGCCAAAAACATTCAGTACTTC
TRBV6-6,.,.,TRBJ1-5,CASSYLENQPQHF,TGTGCCAGCAGTTACCTGGAGAATCAGCCCCAGCATTTT
TRBV28,.,.,TRBJ1-1,CASKIQVGTEAFF,TGTGCCAGCAAGATCCAAGTGGGAACTGAAGCTTTCTTT
TRBV6-4,.,.,TRBJ2-1,CASSAGLKQFF,TGTGCCAGCAGTGCCGGACTGAAGCAGTTCTTC
TRBV5-6,.,few,TRBJ1-1,CASSWNSEAFF,TGTGCCAGCAGCTGGAATTCCGAGGCTTTCTTT
TRBV19,TRBD2,.,TRBJ2-5,CASAGSGRIGTQYF,TGTGCCAGTGCCGGTAGCGGGAGAATAGGGACCCAGTACTTC
TRBV19,.,.,TRBJ2-7,CASSIRDNYEQYF,TGTGCCAGTAGTATCCGGGACAACTACGAGCAGTACTTC
TRBV11-3,TRBD2,once,TRBJ2-3,CASSRIAGLSTDTQYF,TGTGCCAGCAGCCGGATAGCGGGATTGAGCACAGATACGCAGTATTTT
TRBV5-1,TRBD2,.,TRBJ2-3,CASSKPGLAGGDTQYF,TGCGCCAGCAGCAAACCGGGACTAGCGGGAGGTGATACGCAGTATTTT
TRBV7-9,.,.,TRBJ2-7,CASSTAFEQYF,TGTGCCAGCAGCACAGCCTTCGAGCAGTACTTC
TRBV19,TRBD1,.,TRBJ1-2,CASSMRQGAVGYTF,TGTGCCAGTAGTATGAGACAGGGGGCGGTTGGCTACACCTTC
TRBV30,.,.,TRBJ2-6,CAWSGISGANVLTF,TGTGCCTGGAGCGGAATCTCTGGGGCCAACGTCCTGACTTTC
TRBV4-1,.,few,TRBJ1-1,CASSQVGTLNTEAFF,TGCGCCAGCAGCCAAGTCGGGACGCTGAACACTGAAGCTTTCTTT
TRBV7-3,.,few,TRBJ1-2,CASSLGQNYGYTF,TGTGCCAGCAGCTTAGGCCAGAACTATGGCTACACCTTC
TRBV5-1,TRBD1,once,TRBJ1-1,CASSGTGTGESEAFF,TGCGCCAGCAGCGGTACCGGGACAGGGGAATCTGAAGCTTTCTTT
TRBV15,.,.,TRBJ1-5,CATSRERGYNQPQHF,TGTGCCACCAGCAGAGAGAGAGGATACAATCAGCCCCAGCATTTT
TRBV28,.,.,TRBJ2-1,CASSLIGASRTLNEQFF,TGTGCCAGCAGTTTGATCGGAGCAAGTAGGACACTCAATGAGCAGTTCTTC
TRBV11-2,.,few,TRBJ1-2,CASSLDTGAGYTF,TGTGCCAGCAGCTTAGATACAGGCGCTGGCTACACCTTC
TRBV5-1,.,once,TRBJ1-1,CASSLSQATGNLAFF,TGCGCCAGCAGCTTGTCTCAGGCGACCGGGAATCTGGCTTTCTTT
TRBV5-8,TRBD1,.,TRBJ1-4,CASSHHGTGNEKLFF,TGTGCCAGCAGCCACCATGGGACAGGGAATGAAAAACTGTTTTTT
TRBV11-2,.,.,TRBJ2-1,CASSLRERSYNEQFF,TGTGCCAGCAGCTTACGGGAGAGGTCCTACAATGAGCAGTTCTTC
TRBV27,TRBD2,.,TRBJ2-1,CASSFRLAGLSSYNEQFF,TGTGCCAGCAGTTTTAGGCTAGCGGGACTGAGCTCCTACAATGAGCAGTTCTTC